The next 10 T cell receptor beta chains were all read from a single sample in a study of blood T cell repertoires in COVID-19. Clones were sequenced by immunoSEQ multiplex PCR, and TCRdb holds only the in-frame ones, with some missing. The sample has around 400,000 clones; 80% to 90% are singletons. The sample was peripheral blood. These receptors came from a man aged 40-49 years with acute or convalescent COVID-19.

This clone was detected only once. The chain carries TRBV4-1 and TRBJ2-1; the match to TRBD2 covers 7 bases. Germline V CDR1 and CDR2: MGHRA, YSYEKL. The V gene end was trimmed by 3 bases and the J gene end by 0 bases; junction bases not matched to a gene: 5. The CDR3 spans 16 residues. The CDR3 region is CASSQWTGGSYNEQFF. CDR3 sequence (DNA): TGCGCCAGCAGCCAGTGGACGGGGGGCTCCTACAATGAGCAGTTCTTC.

This chain connects TRBV4-2 to TRBJ2-6; TRBD1 is a possible D gene (6 bases). CDR3 length: 18 residues. The V end was cut by 0 bases, the J end by 0 bases, with 12 bases between. The germline CDR1 and CDR2 sequences are LGHNA and YNFKEQ. CDR3 in amino acids: CASSQDRGSGSGANVLTF. The CDR3 coding sequence is TGTGCCAGCAGCCAAGATAGGGGGTCTGGCTCTGGGGCCAACGTCCTGACTTTC.

V is TRBV6-5 and J is TRBJ2-5, with a possible D match to TRBD2 (5 bases). CDR1 MNHEY and CDR2 SVGAGI come from the germline V gene. There are 15 residues in the CDR3. Deletions cut 4 bases from V and 4 bases from J, with 16 bases between. CDR3 sequence: CASSSDGVFGETQYF. The DNA for the CDR3 is TGTGCCAGCAGTTCAGACGGGGTTTTCGGAGAGACCCAGTACTTC.

In regard to this clone: Different DNA sequences within this sample yield the same CDR3. CDR3 nucleotide sequence: TGTGCCAGTAGTATACGGGGATACACTGAAGCTTTCTTT. Protein: CASSIRGYTEAFF. The J gene is TRBJ1-1, the V gene TRBV19; D gene ambiguous. CDR3 length equals 13 residues. Per the germline V gene, CDR1 is LNHDA and CDR2 is SQIVND (reference sequence). The V end lost 2 bases, the J end lost 3 bases, and 7 bases lay between the germline ends.

The chain employs TRBV12-5 and TRBJ2-3; 14 nucleotides align to TRBD2. The germline CDR1 and CDR2 sequences are LGHNT and FRNRAP. The ends lost 2 bases at V and 2 bases at J; junction bases unmatched: 6. The CDR3 length is 18 residues. CDR3 amino acids: CASGLSRLAGGITDTQYF. The CDR3 bases are TGTGCTAGTGGTTTGTCCCGACTAGCGGGGGGGATCACAGATACGCAGTATTTT.

The genes are TRBV7-8 and TRBJ1-6, with unresolved D. Between the trimmed V and J ends, which lost 1 base and 5 bases, there was a span of 6 bases. The CDR3 is 14 residues long. Germline CDR1 reads SGHVS; CDR2 reads FQNEAQ. CDR3 sequence reads: CASSLGANNSPLHF. The CDR3 DNA reads TGTGCCAGCAGCTTAGGGGCGAATAATTCACCCCTCCACTTT.

The chain links TRBV27 to TRBJ1-3; 7 bases are shared with TRBD1. This CDR3 region has 13 residues. V lost 4 bases, J lost 4 bases, and 1 base stayed unmatched. Germline values: CDR1 MNHEY, CDR2 SMNVEV (reference sequence). The CDR3 DNA reads as TGTGCCAGCAGTTCGGACAGGGGAAACACCATATATTTT. Its translation is CASSSDRGNTIYF.

This clone appeared once. The rearrangement joins TRBV27 to TRBJ1-5, with TRBD1 identical over 10 bases. This CDR3 region has 16 residues. The germline V gene encodes CDR1 MNHEY and CDR2 SMNVEV (reference sequence). The V segment lost 4 bases and the J segment 4 bases; nucleotides outside the gene matches: 7. CDR3 loop: CASSSGTGEVNQPQHF. Here the CDR3 DNA reads TGTGCCAGCAGTTCAGGGACAGGGGAAGTGAATCAGCCCCAGCATTTT.

Only one count was recorded for this clone. The rearrangement links TRBV6-5 to TRBJ2-5; TRBD2 matches 7 bases. Unmatched junction bases numbered 4, after V lost 8 bases and J lost 4 bases. Per germline, CDR1 MNHEY and CDR2 SVGAGI. The CDR3 spans 12 residues. DNA of the CDR3: TGTGCCAGCGATTGGGGGGGAGAGACCCAGTACTTC. Translating it yields CASDWGGETQYF.

CDR3 sequence: CASSVRASGRETQYF. CDR3 in DNA: TGTGCCAGCAGCGTAAGAGCTAGCGGGAGGGAGACCCAGTACTTC. The rearrangement joins TRBV9 to TRBJ2-5, with 11 bases aligning to TRBD2. Germline CDR1 reads SGDLS; CDR2 reads YYNGEE. The CDR3 is 15 amino acids. Trimming took 1 base from V and 5 from J; bases not matched to a gene: 4.